This T cell receptor beta chain was profiled in a study of spatial heterogeneity in lung cancer. Concerning this clonotype itself: The antigen remains unidentified.

Notes on the study in general: Expanded alpha and beta TCR counts within tumors tracked tumor mutation counts.

The V gene end was trimmed by 6 bases and the J gene end by 2 bases; junction bases not matched to a gene: 16. Germline V gene data show CDR1 as SNHLY and CDR2 as FYNNEI. The CDR3 spans 18 residues. Described time point: sample taken at primary tumor resection. The sequenced material consisted of unsorted whole RNA from tumor, nontumor lung or frozen PBMC. Each molecule of TCR cDNA was tagged with one unique molecular identifier. TCRdb re-derived calls from the 5' RACE reads in MiXCR, one entry per CDR3 protein. The sample comprises around 11,000 distinct CDR3 sequences, 7.9% of which are singletons, and under 25% rests with the top ten.

The clonotype comes from a female donor with early-stage non-small cell lung cancer. The source was lung tumor tissue, collected at surgery. The chain couples TRBV2 to TRBJ1-5, with 7 bases fitting TRBD1. Here the CDR3 reads CASSRDSMGRRGNQPQHF. The CDR3 nucleotides are TGTGCCAGCAGCCGGGACAGTATGGGACGTAGGGGCAATCAGCCCCAGCATTTT.